Given below is one TCR beta chain in context. The CDR3 loop spans 15 amino acids. CDR1 SEHNR and CDR2 FQNEAQ come from the germline V gene (reference sequence). Deletions cut 1 base from V and 2 bases from J, with 12 bases between. The data were obtained in a study of control samples from healthy donors and cancer patients. TCRdb's copy holds only in-frame clones and misses some; the assay was immunoSEQ multiplex PCR. This sample has 25,000 to 30,000 clones, with approximately 85% found just once. Source material: PBMCs. The chain recombines TRBV7-9 with TRBJ2-7; D perhaps matches TRBD2 (5 bases). The receptor was isolated from a woman aged 55-70 years with head and neck cancer. The CDR3 region is CASSLGGSSTYEQYF. In nucleotides, the CDR3 is TGTGCCAGCAGCTTAGGAGGGTCTTCGACCTACGAGCAGTACTTC.